These T cell receptor beta chains were read from a single sample in a study of blood T cell repertoires in COVID-19. Assay used: immunoSEQ multiplex PCR; TCRdb lists only in-frame clones, some missing. The sample has 120,000 to 150,000 clones; around 90% are singletons. Sequencing was performed on PBMCs or T cells enriched from blood (not recorded which). The source is a middle-aged woman who had been exposed to COVID-19. The conserved cysteine and the conserved F or W are not part of the CDR3 here. Each record gives: V gene, CDR3 protein.

V: TRBV7-9
CDR3: ASSFTGGANYGYT

V: TRBV11-2
CDR3: ARDSFYEQY

V: TRBV27
CDR3: ASSYRADQPQH

V: TRBV2
CDR3: ASVLQGSYEQY

V: TRBV21-1
CDR3: ASSKGDRGRDTEAF

V: TRBV7-2
CDR3: ASGRNQPQH

V: TRBV11-2
CDR3: ASSFNPAQGAGGETQY

V: TRBV29-1
CDR3: SVASGQETQY

V: TRBV5-1
CDR3: ASRPTGATNEKLF

V: TRBV7-8
CDR3: ASSFGTSGGTDTQY

V: TRBV2
CDR3: AASKEGRNTGELF

V: TRBV4-1
CDR3: ASSQSADTEAF

V: TRBV6-1
CDR3: ASREGQVNTEAF

V: TRBV2
CDR3: ASSYLVQPQH

V: TRBV9
CDR3: ASRGTVMNTEAF

V: TRBV9
CDR3: ASSERTGALNTEAF

V: TRBV19
CDR3: ASSPRGTDYEKLF

V: TRBV10-3
CDR3: AISEGGTYEQY

V: TRBV9
CDR3: ASSVGLAGLTDTQY

V: TRBV4-3
CDR3: ASSQGEIGNTEAF

V: TRBV29-1
CDR3: SVRTDYGYT

V: TRBV28
CDR3: ASSFPAGAYEQY

V: TRBV5-1
CDR3: ASSWGQGANYGYT

V: TRBV18
CDR3: ASSPQQSNSGNTIY

V: TRBV10-2
CDR3: ASNSAGANVLT

V: TRBV7-9
CDR3: ASSQSTSGGADTQY

V: TRBV19
CDR3: ASRPGVGTYEQY

V: TRBV3-1/TRBV3-2
CDR3: ASSNGNTIY

V: TRBV4-3
CDR3: ASSQDRGGGPGNTIY

V: TRBV5-1
CDR3: ASSYDSENSPLH

V: TRBV5-1
CDR3: ASSSDPGTSGYNEQF

V: TRBV10-3
CDR3: AISGAEQGAISGIIYNEQF

V: TRBV10-3
CDR3: AISEGDQPQH